Sequencing of this T cell receptor (beta chain) was carried out in a study of cytomegalovirus exposure and HLA in healthy donors (dated by TCRdb to about 2017). The study in broad terms: An earlier analysis of several hundred of the donors reported 276 Gb of sequence data and 95 million to 130 million unique TCR beta sequences obtained from about 179 million T cells. A handful of DR-DQ haplotypes were handled as single units for association and clustering because linkage in the cohort was strong. Using immunosequencing, the study profiled T cell repertoires from some 670 subjects and related those repertoires to cytomegalovirus serostatus. Along with the approximately 650-subject first cohort, a separate validation cohort of about 110 different subjects was used. Among the roughly 400 genotyped donors, more than 70% belonged to the genetic ancestry cluster associated with self-reported Caucasian donors. Class I and class II HLA loci were covered by the typing at four-digit resolution. A later analysis re-analyzed previously published TCR beta repertoires from 550 to 700 donors and added high-resolution HLA genotyping to study TCR occurrence patterns. Every discovery cohort repertoire had been produced on one sequencing platform. The study was designed to test whether signatures of past pathogen exposure could be identified by cataloging public T cell receptors. Alongside the repertoire data, information on donor age, sex, ethnicity and CMV serostatus was compiled. In an earlier analysis of a few hundred of the donors, high-throughput TCR beta sequencing was used to judge whether each TCR beta V gene segment behaved as functional or pseudogenic. Across around 400 genotyped donors of the cohort, an average of roughly 200,000 unique TCR beta nucleotide sequences per donor were sequenced, and 15% to 20% of those sequences were non-productive. The number of donors typed differed by locus, with about 629-640 for A, B, C, DRB1 and DQB1, around 500 for DQA1, over 600 for DPA1, and 472 for DPB1. To predict cytomegalovirus infection status, the study combined high-throughput TCR immunosequencing, statistical association of individual TCRs with disease status, and machine learning. The later analysis used no new phenotypic data to find candidate immune exposures, relying instead on TCR beta sequences and their occurrence across donors. Roughly 300 gigabases of sequencing data and 70 million to 95 million unique TCR sequences made up an early release that covered approximately 620 HLA-typed donors. Genome-wide SNP genotypes for about 65% of the 666 donors were used in a later genetic analysis, which treated that subset as a discovery cohort. Overall results and qualifications from the work: Cytomegalovirus status was reported to be diagnosed by the classifier with high specificity and sensitivity in both the original and validation cohorts. When HLA alleles, especially DR and DQ, strongly co-occurred, TCR associations were difficult to assign to individual alleles. According to a later analysis, most CMV-associated TCR beta chains appeared to be HLA-restricted, and the HLA associations seemed to be driven largely by CMV exposure. A cluster of highly shared sequence variants was judged likely to be a technical artifact of the sequencing pipeline. Only TCR beta chains were sequenced in this cohort, and the absence of alpha or paired-chain data limited detectable features. In a later analysis, the rate of TCR association differed among HLA loci, with DRB1 alleles having the most associated TCRs and HLA-C alleles having the fewest. Correlated functional status among segregating V segments might be attributable to linkage disequilibrium, but an unknown experimental factor could not be ruled out. Roughly uniform sequencing depth across donors was assumed in presence/absence analyses, although this assumption may not hold. Because some donors lacked HLA typing at each locus, the association tests relied only on the typed subset. According to the authors, the approach could potentially be generalized to other disease states and immunological phenotypes. Because counts were too low, about 15 rarely observed V segments, including chromosome 9 orphons, were left out of the earlier analysis of approximately 500 of the donors. An earlier analysis of approximately 600 of the donors showed that most TCR beta V segments appeared in productive rearrangements either about 87% or about 30% of the time, which broadly matched IMGT annotations. In a later genetic analysis, a missense DCLRE1C variant was associated with V-gene and J-gene trimming of TCR beta chains, and the association was replicated in an independent cohort. In vitro tests confirmed that three of the cytomegalovirus-associated TCR beta chains recognize cytomegalovirus antigens. Because the 87-base-pair reads could not distinguish some IMGT-functional V segments, including TRBV6-2 and TRBV6-3, those segments were excluded. A further reported finding was that TCR beta sequences accurately predicted the HLA-A and HLA-B alleles for most subjects in the first cohort. In a later analysis, HLA-associated TCR beta chains were found to be more clonally expanded and to have lower generation probabilities than equally common non-associated chains. A later analysis reported that several top co-occurrence clusters appeared linked to parvovirus B19, influenza, CMV and Epstein-Barr virus. Most TCR sequences were observed very rarely across donors, whereas some public TCRs were present in many individuals. The study listed 164 TCR beta chains as associated with cytomegalovirus. CMV serostatus was the only immune exposure information available for the cohort. According to a later genetic analysis, donors in an Asian-associated ancestry cluster had fewer N-insertions in productive TCRs than the roughly 700-donor mean. At a false discovery rate of 0.05, a later analysis linked fewer than 20,000 TCR beta sequences to specific HLA alleles.

Receptors were amplified or captured by the immunoSEQ multiplex PCR assay. For the multiplex PCR, a mixture combining 60 forward primers for TCR Vbeta segments and 13 reverse primers for TCR Jbeta segments was used. Amplification of the CDR3 region of rearranged TCR beta genes was performed with a multiplex PCR assay on genomic DNA. The Illumina HiSeq System was used to sequence the amplified TCR beta libraries as 87-base-pair reads. From the authors' description of their analysis: Across the roughly 640 repertoires, a later analysis counted around 80 million unique TCR beta chains, some 11 million of which were shared by at least two donors. To remove PCR and sequencing errors, raw reads were error-corrected and collapsed into unique sequences using a nearest-neighbor algorithm that merged closely related sequences. V, D and J gene segments were assigned by aligning CDR3 sequences to IMGT reference sequences. For a sequence to be retained, a match of at least six nucleotides to both a V gene segment and a J gene segment was required. Rearrangements were classified as productive when the CDR3 lacked stop codons and remained in frame with V and J, and all other rearrangements were classified as non-productive. CDR3 was defined by IMGT convention, running from the second conserved V-encoded cysteine to the conserved J-encoded phenylalanine. The earlier analysis of fewer than 700 of the donors excluded sequences that lacked an unambiguous match to a single V gene segment. An earlier analysis of several hundred of the donors called V segments functional above 56.7% productive rearrangements and segregating when the between-donor standard deviation exceeded 5%. A statistical classification framework was built to diagnose cytomegalovirus status from the catalog of TCR beta chain sequences. In a later analysis, TCR nucleotide sequences were compared against IMGT/GENE-DB human TR gene sequences so that V and J genes could be assigned. Using the TCRdist pipeline, a later analysis assigned CDR3 sequences along with most-parsimonious VDJ recombination scenarios. In a later analysis, each TCR beta chain was defined by its CDR3 amino acid sequence together with its V-gene family, and reads lacking a unique V-gene family were excluded. A later analysis removed roughly 590 highly shared, low-generation-probability nucleotide sequences to deal with suspected cross-contamination and a sequencing artifact. In a later analysis, a clonal expansion index was calculated for each public chain from normalized within-repertoire ranks of inferred template counts. In a later analysis, generation probabilities were computed using a VDJ recombination model fitted to out-of-frame rearrangements, and the results were checked against IGoR. In a later analysis, TCR-TCR, TCR-HLA and TCR-CMV co-occurrence was scored with hypergeometric tests, and a repertoire-size bias correction was applied to TCR pairs. In a later analysis, false discovery rates were estimated by permuting HLA or CMV assignments 20 times. A later analysis grouped co-occurring TCRs with DBSCAN, adding TCRdist sequence similarity when clustering within HLA-allele-positive subsets. For co-occurrence clustering, repertoires with fewer than 30,000 or more than 120,000 public chains were excluded, along with 5 or 6 repertoires with anomalous nucleotide sharing. Here the immuneACCESS table is served through TCRdb, limited to in-frame sequences with V and J called. Missing clones are a known gap in these copies; in checked studies unresolved V genes cover under half, and the rest lacks a known reason. V and J calls and clone size are copied from that table; D and trimming were computed from the DNA. This sample's table carries approximately 150,000 clones. The ten largest clonotypes hold around 2.4% of the sample.

Worth noting for this clone: The clone's antigen remains unknown.

CDR1 and CDR2 are drawn from the germline V gene (reference sequence): MNHEY, SMNVEV. Including the terminal cysteine and phenylalanine, the CDR3 comprises 14 residues. Only CDR3 DNA remains: 42 bases, in frame from the first base. Trimming costs V 5 bases and J 4 bases, and their ends lie 14 bases apart. In total, around 600 healthy bone marrow donors made up the cohort. At the time of sampling, every cohort member was nominally healthy, though immune exposures that went unrecorded were likely present. The donor was CMV seronegative and belonged to the group of 352 seronegative cohort members. A peripheral blood sample was provided by each donor, and peripheral blood mononuclear cells were used for TCR beta sequencing. Genomic DNA extraction from the blood cell samples was performed with the Qiagen DNeasy Blood Extraction Kit.

The sample taken for sequencing was PBMCs. The TCR originated in a woman aged 18-29 years in good health and CMV-seronegative. Rearrangement joined TRBV27 to TRBJ1-1, with the D gene not confidently named. The CDR3 amino acid sequence is: CASSIMLGGTEAFF. The nucleotides are TGTGCCAGCAGTATTATGTTGGGAGGCACTGAAGCTTTCTTT.